The 3 T cell receptor beta chains reported below all come from one sample, sequenced in a study of cytomegalovirus exposure and HLA in healthy donors. In the PCR, 60 Vbeta and 13 Jbeta primers were used. Repertoires were generated with immunoSEQ multiplex PCR, while TCRdb's copy carries only in-frame clones and drops some. The table lists about 110,000 clones, around 70% of them singletons. Sequencing was done on a sample of PBMCs. These receptors came from a man aged 35 to 55 in good health and CMV-seropositive.

The rearrangement uses TRBV19 and TRBJ2-5; D is ambiguous. CDR1 is LNHDA and CDR2 is SQIVND in the germline V gene (reference sequence). Trimming removed 5 bases from V and 5 bases from J, with 9 bases in between. This CDR3 is built from 12 residues. The CDR3 region is CASSLNGETQYF. CDR3 sequence (DNA): TGTGCCAGTAGTCTCAACGGGGAGACCCAGTACTTC.

Comment on this clone: One end of the junction is discordant with germline, which a read error may explain. The chain carries TRBV2 and TRBJ2-3; D might be TRBD1 (5 bases). The germline V gene has CDR1 SNHLY and CDR2 FYNNEI. This CDR3 is 17 amino acids long. CDR3 sequence (DNA): TGTGCCAGCAGCGCACATGACGCAGGAAGCGTGACAGATGCGCAGTATTTT. This codes for CASSAHDAGSVTDAQYF. Drawing the rest from reference TRBV2 and TRBJ2-3, the complete variable domain is EPEVTQTPSHQVTQMGQEVILRCVPISNHLYFYWYRQILGQKVEFLVSFYNNEISEKSEIFDDQFSVERPDGSNFTLKIRSTKLEDSAMYFCASSAHDAGSVTDAQYFGPGTRLTVL.

J is TRBJ1-1 and V is TRBV6-5; the D is unclear. The CDR3 extends over 13 amino acids. Germline V lookup: CDR1 MNHEY, CDR2 SVGAGI. V was shortened by 7 bases and J by 1 base, with 10 bases between the two germline ends. The CDR3 nucleotides are TGTGCCAGCACCTTCGAGGGGAACACTGAAGCTTTCTTT. Protein product: CASTFEGNTEAFF.